These 20 T cell receptor beta chains originate from one sample sequenced in a study of cytomegalovirus exposure and HLA in healthy donors. The primer mix had 60 Vbeta and 13 Jbeta primers. Profiling relied on immunoSEQ multiplex PCR, and the TCRdb table lists in-frame clones only, not all of them. Among 150,000 to 180,000 clones listed, 60% to 85% were seen once. Sequenced: PBMCs. The receptors stem from a woman between 40 and 50 years old in good health and CMV-seronegative.

This clone has just one count. The chain carries TRBV15 and TRBJ1-6, with D unclear. CDR3 size: 13 residues. From germline, CDR1 is LNHNV and CDR2 YYDKDF (reference sequence). The V end lost 3 bases, the J end lost 9 bases, and 9 bases lay between the germline ends. The CDR3 sequence is CATSRDFSSPLHF. DNA for the CDR3: TGTGCCACCAGCAGGGACTTTAGTTCACCCCTCCACTTT.

The rearrangement links TRBV28 to TRBJ2-5; TRBD1 aligns across 8 bases. The CDR3 spans 14 residues. J lost 2 bases, V lost 4 bases, and 3 bases had no gene match. Germline values: CDR1 MDHEN, CDR2 SYDVKM. CDR3: CASSYGQGQETQYF. In DNA form, the CDR3 reads TGTGCCAGCAGTTACGGACAGGGACAAGAGACCCAGTACTTC.

The rearrangement uses TRBV7-9 and TRBJ1-2; 7 bases agree with TRBD1. Germline V lookup: CDR1 SEHNR, CDR2 FQNEAQ (reference sequence). Unmatched junction bases numbered 6, after V lost 5 bases and J lost 3 bases. The CDR3 spans 14 residues. DNA for the CDR3: TGTGCCAGCAGCATGGGGGACAGCGACTATGGCTACACCTTC. Encoded protein: CASSMGDSDYGYTF.

This clone came up once. V and J are TRBV30 and TRBJ1-5; 12 bases align to TRBD1. This CDR3 has 14 amino acids. From germline, CDR1 is GTSNPN and CDR2 SVGIG (reference sequence). V was pared by 5 bases and J by 9 bases, with 8 bases of the junction left unmatched. For the CDR3, the DNA is TGTGCCTGGGGGACAGGGGGCGCCGATTGGCCCCAGCATTTT. The encoded protein is CAWGTGGADWPQHF.

The chain has TRBV28 and TRBJ1-5, with D possibly matching TRBD1 (6 bases). The CDR3 loop spans 14 amino acids. The germline V gene has CDR1 MDHEN and CDR2 SYDVKM. The DNA of the CDR3 is TGTGGCACCCAGCCCCTTGGACAGCTAGGGCCCCAGCATTTT. Protein product: CGTQPLGQLGPQHF.

The chain employs TRBV5-1 and TRBJ1-6; no firm D call. The CDR3 has 16 residues. Trimming took 2 bases from V and 7 from J, leaving 16 bases between them. The germline V gene has CDR1 SGHRS and CDR2 YFSETQ. DNA of the CDR3: TGCGCCAGCAGCTTATATGGGAGCGGGGAAAATTCACCCCTCCACTTT. Translated: CASSLYGSGENSPLHF. Full variable domain (outside the CDR3, taken from reference TRBV5-1 and TRBJ1-6): KAGVTQTPRYLIKTRGQQVTLSCSPISGHRSVSWYQQTPGQGLQFLFEYFSETQRNKGNFPGRFSGRQFSNSRSEMNVSTLELGDSALYLCASSLYGSGENSPLHFGNGTRLTVT.

This clone showed up just a few times. V and J are TRBV28 and TRBJ2-1; D not certain. Germline V gene lookup returns CDR1 MDHEN and CDR2 SYDVKM. Deletions cut 6 bases from V and 0 bases from J, with 12 bases between. The CDR3 totals 15 residues. Written as DNA, the CDR3 is TGTGCCAGCAGGACCCGACTGAGCTCCTACAATGAGCAGTTCTTC. Protein product: CASRTRLSSYNEQFF.

This chain links TRBV6-5 with TRBJ1-5, with 8 bases lining up with TRBD1. The CDR3 sequence is 15 residues long. The germline gives CDR1 MNHEY, CDR2 SVGAGI. The junction had 4 bases not matched to a gene; V was cut back by 2 bases and J by 4 bases. The CDR3 nucleotides are TGTGCCAGCAGTTACACTGGACAGGGTAATCAGCCCCAGCATTTT. It translates to CASSYTGQGNQPQHF.

The rearrangement links TRBV2 to TRBJ2-4; a possible D gene is TRBD2 (5 bases). The germline V and J ends were trimmed by 8 bases and 0 bases, with 20 bases remaining between them. The germline CDR1 and CDR2 sequences are SNHLY and FYNNEI. The length of the CDR3 is 17 residues. CDR3 DNA: TGTGCCAGCGATGGCCCGAGAAGTGGACTAGCCAAAAACATTCAGTACTTC. Protein sequence: CASDGPRSGLAKNIQYF.

This chain connects TRBV15 to TRBJ2-3, with TRBD1 identical over 10 bases. The CDR3 runs 16 residues. Germline lookup yields CDR1 LNHNV and CDR2 YYDKDF (reference sequence). V lost 1 base, J lost 3 bases, and 4 bases stayed unmatched. CDR3 coding DNA: TGTGCCACCAGCAGAGGACAGGGGGCGCGAACAGATACGCAGTATTTT. Its protein is CATSRGQGARTDTQYF.

The chain combines TRBV28 with TRBJ2-7; maybe TRBD1 (5 bases). The CDR3 is 14 amino acids. Trimming removed 1 base from V and 3 bases from J, with 10 bases in between. Germline values: CDR1 MDHEN, CDR2 SYDVKM. The CDR3 reads CASSLYQGIYEQYF. Written as DNA, the CDR3 is TGTGCCAGCAGTTTATATCAGGGAATCTACGAGCAGTACTTC.

The chain couples TRBV7-9 to TRBJ2-7, with D tentatively TRBD1 (6 bases). Germline V gene sequence: CDR1 SEHNR, CDR2 FQNEAQ (reference sequence). CDR3 length: 17 amino acids. Deletions cut 2 bases from V and 1 base from J, with 18 bases between. The CDR3 is CASSLTPQGRQSYEQYF. The CDR3 bases are TGTGCCAGCAGCTTAACCCCCCAGGGGCGGCAGTCCTACGAGCAGTACTTC.

The CDR3 DNA reads as TGTGCCAGCAGCACGGGACAGGGGGCGACTCGGGGCTACACCTTC. The encoded protein is CASSTGQGATRGYTF. The chain recombines TRBV11-1 with TRBJ1-2, with 12 nucleotides matching TRBD1. This CDR3 has 15 residues. Trimming removed 5 bases from V and 8 bases from J; junction bases left unmatched: 9. Germline V gene sequence: CDR1 SGHAT, CDR2 FQDESV (reference sequence).

The V gene is TRBV10-3, the J gene TRBJ1-2; 7 bases fit TRBD1. Germline CDR1 ENHRY, CDR2 SYGVKD. V lost 4 bases and J lost 6; bases outside the gene matches: 5. The CDR3 is made up of 13 amino acids. CDR3 in DNA: TGTGCCATCAGTGGCCTGACAGGGAATGGCTACACCTTC. Translated: CAISGLTGNGYTF.

DNA of the CDR3: TGTGCCAGCAGAAAGGTCCAGGGGGCTGGATATGGCTACACCTTC. Its protein is CASRKVQGAGYGYTF. V is TRBV6-5 and J is TRBJ1-2; 8 nucleotides agree with TRBD1. CDR3 length: 15 amino acids. V lost 6 bases to trimming and J lost 5 bases; unmatched junction nucleotides: 11. In germline, CDR1 is MNHEY, CDR2 SVGAGI.

This rearrangement joins TRBV2 to TRBJ1-1; tentative D call: TRBD1 (5 bases). CDR1 is SNHLY and CDR2 is FYNNEI in the germline V gene. V lost 6 bases and J lost 3, with 14 bases in between. The CDR3 sequence is 14 residues long. The chain's CDR3 is CASSPTQGDTEAFF. The CDR3 DNA reads as TGTGCCAGCAGCCCTACCCAGGGTGACACTGAAGCTTTCTTT.

The chain joins TRBV5-1 to TRBJ2-7; 7 nucleotides match TRBD1. The CDR3 has 15 residues. Germline values: CDR1 SGHRS, CDR2 YFSETQ. The junction had 6 bases not matched to a gene; V was cut back by 3 bases and J by 0 bases. The CDR3 region is CASSYETGSSYEQYF. DNA for the CDR3: TGCGCCAGCAGCTACGAGACAGGGAGCTCCTACGAGCAGTACTTC.

This rearrangement joins TRBV11-2 to TRBJ2-3; perhaps TRBD1 as D (5 bases). Germline V CDR1 and CDR2: SGHAT, FQNNGV. Trimming removed 4 bases at V and 2 bases at J, with 10 bases between. The CDR3 is made up of 14 amino acids. CDR3 sequence (DNA): TGTGCCAGCAGCTCGGCAGGGTTCACAGATACGCAGTATTTT. Amino acids: CASSSAGFTDTQYF.

The chain combines TRBV4-2 with TRBJ2-1; TRBD1 might be the D (6 bases). From germline, CDR1 is LGHNA and CDR2 YNFKEQ. Trimming took off 0 bases at V and 0 bases at J, with 9 bases between the two ends. The CDR3 consists of 16 residues. CDR3 DNA sequence: TGTGCCAGCAGCCAAGACCAGGGGAGCTCCTACAATGAGCAGTTCTTC. Its protein product is CASSQDQGSSYNEQFF.

V usage is TRBV27 and J usage is TRBJ1-5, with 7 bases fitting TRBD1. The CDR3 runs 17 residues. With V trimmed by 3 bases and J by 5 bases, 13 bases remained unmatched. The V gene's germline CDR1 is MNHEY and CDR2 SMNVEV (reference sequence). CDR3 loop: CASSLARTGGPHQPQHF. The CDR3 nucleotides read TGTGCCAGCAGTTTGGCTAGGACAGGTGGTCCCCATCAGCCCCAGCATTTT.